This TCR beta chain was sequenced during a study of T cells after posttransplantation cyclophosphamide. Whole-study findings and limits: Skin or GI-infiltrating T cells shared few TRB sequences with blood.

Clones were sequenced by immunoSEQ multiplex PCR, and TCRdb holds only the in-frame ones, with some missing. The sample has roughly 19,000 clones, over 65% seen once; the top ten hold 27%. This clone appeared a few times. The antigen is undetermined. Treatment was busulfan-fludarabine conditioning, a marrow graft, and cyclophosphamide on days +3 and +4. The CDR3 runs 14 residues. V lost 5 bases, J lost 8 bases, and 9 bases stayed unmatched. Germline assignment: CDR1 SGHAT and CDR2 FQNNGV. The chain links TRBV11-2 to TRBJ2-3; 8 nucleotides line up with TRBD1. This TCR was sampled from a male patient between 25 and 40 years old who received an allogeneic stem cell transplant from a related donor, was CMV-positive, and had acute GVHD only. The graft donor may have given rise to some T cells. The sample consisted of PBMCs, taken after an allogeneic stem cell transplant with post-transplant cyclophosphamide. CDR3 sequence: CASSNGQGIATQYF. As DNA, the CDR3 is TGTGCCAGCAGCAACGGACAGGGAATAGCTACGCAGTATTTT.